Each of the 11 T cell receptor beta chains below was sequenced from the same sample in a study of post-analysis software for immune sequencing data. Prepared TCR beta cDNA libraries contained unique molecular identifiers. Using its own MiXCR run on the PCR reads, TCRdb lists one record per CDR3 protein. This sample yields under 650,000 distinct CDR3 sequences, of which roughly 47% are seen a single time; approximately 1.7% belongs to the top ten. General study points: Higher frequency in patients than in controls was seen for about five TRBV segments, with TRBV5-6, TRBV5-1 and TRBV20-1 among them.

For these TCRs, the target antigens are not known. Sequenced material: blood. The receptor set was obtained from a girl aged 10 to 17 with multiple sclerosis.

V usage is TRBV12-3 or TRBV12-4 and J usage is TRBJ1-2; 7 nucleotides align to TRBD1. The CDR3 extends over 15 amino acids. After removal of 5 bases from V and 8 bases from J, the junction contained 14 bases not matched to a gene. CDR3 nucleotides: TGTGCCAGCAGTCCTCGGACAGGCCAAACGGGGGGCTACACCTTC. As protein: CASSPRTGQTGGYTF.

This chain links TRBV20-1 with TRBJ2-7; D is undetermined. Germline values: CDR1 DFQATT, CDR2 SNEGSKA (reference sequence). CDR3 length: 13 residues. V was cut by 3 bases and J by 2 bases, with 11 bases left in between. CDR3 in DNA: TGCAGTGCTAGCGAAAGCGATCCCTACGAGCAGTACTTC. The encoded protein is CSASESDPYEQYF.

This clonotype has only a few counts. CDR3 coding DNA: TGCAGTGCTAGAGATTCAGCGGGAGGGAACGAGCAGTACTTC. It translates to CSARDSAGGNEQYF. This chain links TRBV20-1 with TRBJ2-5, with 10 nucleotides matching TRBD2. The J call may be in error: the DNA end matches TRBJ2-7 better. The CDR3 covers 14 residues. The germline V gene encodes CDR1 DFQATT and CDR2 SNEGSKA (reference sequence).

This clonotype has only one observation. The chain recombines TRBV4-1 with TRBJ2-1, with 8 bases lining up with TRBD2. The V gene's germline CDR1 is MGHRA and CDR2 YSYEKL. V was pared by 1 base and J by 0 bases, with 5 bases of the junction left unmatched. The length of the CDR3 is 17 residues. CDR3 amino acids: CASSQVGSGSSYNEQFF. CDR3 coding DNA: TGCGCCAGCAGCCAAGTGGGGAGCGGGAGCTCCTACAATGAGCAGTTCTTC.

The chain employs TRBV10-3 and TRBJ1-2; 7 nucleotides agree with TRBD1. The germline V gene has CDR1 ENHRY and CDR2 SYGVKD. The CDR3 consists of 13 residues. V shed 7 bases, J shed 6 bases, and the junction held 8 bases outside the gene matches. CDR3 loop: CAIIGDSYDGYTF. Here the CDR3 DNA reads TGTGCCATCATAGGGGACAGCTACGATGGCTACACCTTC.

Here the CDR3 DNA reads TGCGCCAGGGCAACCGGCAGGGGGCTGGGAGAGACCCAGTACTTC. It specifies CARATGRGLGETQYF. The V call is TRBV5-1, the J call TRBJ2-7; 8 bases line up with TRBD1. The DNA matches TRBJ2-5 better at its end, which makes the J call doubtful. Germline-derived CDR1 and CDR2 are SGHRS and YFSETQ. The length of the CDR3 is 15 residues.

The chain has TRBV20-1 and TRBJ2-3, with 7 positions matching TRBD2. Losses at the gene ends were 2 bases for V and 0 bases for J; bases not matched to a gene: 2. The germline CDR1 and CDR2 sequences are DFQATT and SNEGSKA (reference sequence). The CDR3 runs 14 residues. The CDR3 DNA is TGCAGTGCTAGACTGGGGGGGAGCACAGATACGCAGTATTTT. Its protein is CSARLGGSTDTQYF.

The chain has TRBV7-9 and TRBJ2-3; TRBD2 aligns across 8 bases. V gave up 5 bases and J gave up 2 bases; unmatched junction bases: 15. Per the germline V gene, CDR1 is SEHNR and CDR2 is FQNEAQ (reference sequence). The CDR3 has 18 amino acids. The CDR3 loop is CASSVGSAGGYFTDTQYF. The CDR3 DNA sequence: TGTGCCAGCAGCGTCGGGTCGGCGGGGGGCTATTTCACAGATACGCAGTATTTT.

The chain has TRBV12-3 or TRBV12-4 and TRBJ2-1, with 10 nucleotides matching TRBD2. There are 16 residues in the CDR3. V lost 5 bases and J lost 2; bases outside the gene matches: 6. The DNA of the CDR3 is TGTGCCAGCAGTCCCTCTAGCGGGAGACCCTACAATGAGCAGTTCTTC. As protein: CASSPSSGRPYNEQFF.

The chain recombines TRBV5-1 with TRBJ2-1; perhaps D is TRBD1 or TRBD2 (5 bases each). The V gene's germline CDR1 is SGHRS and CDR2 YFSETQ. There are 14 residues in the CDR3. The ends were cut back, 5 bases at V and 5 bases at J, with 14 bases in the middle. CDR3 region: CASRSGTSNNEQFF. The CDR3 region has the DNA TGCGCCAGCAGGTCCGGGACCTCAAACAATGAGCAGTTCTTC.

Regarding this clonotype: A much larger clone differs from this one at a single base, so this may be a read error. Written as DNA, the CDR3 is TGTGTCAGCAGCCTAGACATGGCAGCTAGCACAGATACGCAGTATTTT. It codes for CVSSLDMAASTDTQYF. The chain couples TRBV7-8 to TRBJ2-3; D not certain. The V gene's germline CDR1 is SGHVS and CDR2 FQNEAQ. The CDR3 extends over 16 amino acids.